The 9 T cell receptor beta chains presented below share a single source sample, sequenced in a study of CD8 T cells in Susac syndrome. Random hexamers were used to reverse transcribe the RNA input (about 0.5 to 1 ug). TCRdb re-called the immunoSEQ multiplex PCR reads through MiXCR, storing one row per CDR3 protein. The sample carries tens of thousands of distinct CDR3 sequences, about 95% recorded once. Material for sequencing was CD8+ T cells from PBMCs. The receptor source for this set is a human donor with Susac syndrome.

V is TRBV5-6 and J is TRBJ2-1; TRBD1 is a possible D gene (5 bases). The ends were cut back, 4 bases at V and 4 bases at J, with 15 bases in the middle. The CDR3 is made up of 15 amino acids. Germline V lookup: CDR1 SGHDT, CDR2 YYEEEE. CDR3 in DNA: TGTGCCAGCAGCCACAGGCAGGAGCCTTACAATGAGCAGTTCTTC. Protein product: CASSHRQEPYNEQFF.

CDR3 loop: CSASDRGRVQETQYF. The CDR3 DNA reads as TGCAGTGCTAGCGACAGGGGGCGGGTACAAGAGACCCAGTACTTC. The rearrangement uses TRBV20-1 and TRBJ2-5; 10 bases line up with TRBD1. Trimming took 3 bases from V and 2 from J; bases not matched to a gene: 6. The V gene's germline CDR1 is DFQATT and CDR2 SNEGSKA (reference sequence). This CDR3 has 15 residues.

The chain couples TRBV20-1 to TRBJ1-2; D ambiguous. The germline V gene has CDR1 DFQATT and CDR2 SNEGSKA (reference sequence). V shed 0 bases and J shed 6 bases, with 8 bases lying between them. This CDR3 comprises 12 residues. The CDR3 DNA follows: TGCAGTGCTAGAGATCGCGGGGATGGCTACACCTTC. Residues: CSARDRGDGYTF.

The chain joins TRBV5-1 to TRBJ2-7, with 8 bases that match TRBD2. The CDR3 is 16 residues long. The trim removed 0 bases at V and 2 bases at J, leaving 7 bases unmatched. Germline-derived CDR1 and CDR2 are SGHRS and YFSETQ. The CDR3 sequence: CASSLVGGGYPYEQYF. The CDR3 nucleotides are TGCGCCAGCAGCTTGGTAGGCGGGGGGTACCCCTACGAGCAGTACTTC.

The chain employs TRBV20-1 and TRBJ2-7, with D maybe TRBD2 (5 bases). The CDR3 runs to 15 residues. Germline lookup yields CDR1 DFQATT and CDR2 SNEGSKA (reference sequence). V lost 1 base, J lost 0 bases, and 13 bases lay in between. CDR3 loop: CSARAPNGDSYEQYF. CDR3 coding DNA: TGCAGTGCTAGAGCCCCTAACGGGGACTCCTACGAGCAGTACTTC.

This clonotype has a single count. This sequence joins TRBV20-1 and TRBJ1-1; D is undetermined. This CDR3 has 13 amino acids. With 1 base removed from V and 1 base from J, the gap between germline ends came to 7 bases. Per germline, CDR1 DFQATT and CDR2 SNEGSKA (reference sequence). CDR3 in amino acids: CSARAVSNTEAFF. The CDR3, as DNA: TGCAGTGCTAGAGCTGTATCGAACACTGAAGCTTTCTTT.

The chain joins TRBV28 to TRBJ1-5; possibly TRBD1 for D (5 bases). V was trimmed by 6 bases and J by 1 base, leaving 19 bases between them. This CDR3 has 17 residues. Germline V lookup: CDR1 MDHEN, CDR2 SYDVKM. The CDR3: CASSPSPKRDSNQPQHF. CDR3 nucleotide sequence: TGTGCCAGCAGCCCATCGCCAAAAAGGGACAGCAATCAGCCCCAGCATTTT. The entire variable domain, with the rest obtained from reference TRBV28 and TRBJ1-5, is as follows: DVKVTQSSRYLVKRTGEKVFLECVQDMDHENMFWYRQDPGLGLRLIYFSYDVKMKEKGDIPEGYSVSREKKERFSLILESASTNQTSMYLCASSPSPKRDSNQPQHFGDGTRLSIL.

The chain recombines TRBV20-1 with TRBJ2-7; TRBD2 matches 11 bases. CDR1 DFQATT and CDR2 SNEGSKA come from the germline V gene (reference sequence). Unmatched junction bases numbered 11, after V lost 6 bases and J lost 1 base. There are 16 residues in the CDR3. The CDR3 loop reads CSAPAILAGASYEQYF. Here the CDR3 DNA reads TGCAGTGCGCCGGCTATACTAGCGGGAGCTTCCTACGAGCAGTACTTC.

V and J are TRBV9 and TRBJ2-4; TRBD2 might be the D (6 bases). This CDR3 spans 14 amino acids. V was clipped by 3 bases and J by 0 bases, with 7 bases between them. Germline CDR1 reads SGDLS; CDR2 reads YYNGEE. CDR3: CASSAGLAKNIQYF. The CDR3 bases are TGTGCCAGCAGCGCGGGACTAGCCAAAAACATTCAGTACTTC.